The sequence of this T cell receptor (beta chain) was determined in a study of CD8+ T cells in alopecia areata. General study findings and limits: During tofacitinib treatment, many expanded lesional clones remained in scalp and blood.

Reverse transcribed after extraction, RNA yielded cDNA as the sequencing template. The data were produced by immunoSEQ multiplex PCR, yet TCRdb's version contains in-frame clones alone and is incomplete. This table has fewer than 350,000 clones, roughly 64% appearing once. Germline CDR1 GTSNPN, CDR2 SVGIG (reference sequence). CDR3 length: 11 amino acids. Trimming pared 1 base from V and 4 bases from J, leaving 2 bases between. With regard to this clone: The antigen is not known.

Treatment given: oral pan-JAK inhibitor, 5-10 mg twice daily. The chain recombines TRBV30 with TRBJ1-3, with D hard to call. The source is a human donor with alopecia areata. The sequencing here drew on CD4+ T cells sorted from blood, taken at week 24, from a patient treated with tofacitinib. CDR3 protein: CAWSEGNTIYF. CDR3 nucleotides: TGTGCCTGGAGTGAAGGAAACACCATATATTTT.